These 28 T cell receptor beta chains were all obtained from the same sample, sequenced in a study of shared clonotypes between healthy human individuals. Only in-frame clones appear in the TCRdb table, and some are missing; sequencing was by immunoSEQ multiplex PCR. The sample lists about 520,000 clones; about 96% were seen once. Sequencing input: naive CD4+ T cells sorted from blood. Regarding subset: CD45RA+ positively selected. The receptors stem from a woman in her 30s in good health.

DNA of the CDR3: TGTGCCAGCAGCTTAGGTAGCGGACTTTACAATGAGCAGTTCTTC. Amino acids: CASSLGSGLYNEQFF. The J gene is TRBJ2-1, the V gene TRBV7-2, with D possibly matching TRBD2 (6 bases). This CDR3 comprises 15 residues. Germline V gene sequence: CDR1 SGHTA, CDR2 FQGNSA. The V gene lost 1 base and the J gene lost 4 bases, with 11 bases spanning the gap.

This sequence joins TRBV7-2 and TRBJ2-1, with unresolved D. The CDR3 extends over 13 amino acids. V lost 5 bases to trimming and J lost 4 bases, with 9 bases between them. Per the germline V gene, CDR1 is SGHTA and CDR2 is FQGNSA. The CDR3 DNA follows: TGTGCCAGCAGCACGGGTAGGTACAATGAGCAGTTCTTC. Its translation: CASSTGRYNEQFF.

The chain couples TRBV19 to TRBJ2-3; no clear D gene. Trimming stripped 2 bases from V and 6 bases from J, with 21 bases between. Germline loops: CDR1 LNHDA, CDR2 SQIVND (reference sequence). There are 17 residues in the CDR3. CDR3 amino acids: CASSISPSGGRRDTQYF. The CDR3 DNA reads as TGTGCCAGTAGTATAAGCCCTTCCGGCGGTCGTCGGGATACGCAGTATTTT.

Here the CDR3 reads CASLRGSSYEQYF. Written as DNA, the CDR3 is TGTGCCAGCCTCAGGGGGAGCTCCTACGAGCAGTACTTC. V gene TRBV28 combines with J gene TRBJ2-7; TRBD1 matches 7 bases. V lost 8 bases and J lost 0; bases outside the gene matches: 4. Germline CDR1 MDHEN, CDR2 SYDVKM. CDR3 length equals 13 residues.

The chain couples TRBV6-1 to TRBJ2-7, with 9 bases fitting TRBD1. CDR3 size: 17 residues. V shed 3 bases and J 2 bases; nucleotides not matched to a gene: 11. The germline V gene encodes CDR1 MNHNS and CDR2 SASEGT. CDR3 residues: CASSDRRGQGLPYEQYF. DNA of the CDR3: TGTGCCAGCAGTGACCGCAGAGGACAGGGGTTACCCTACGAGCAGTACTTC.

This chain uses TRBV11-2 with TRBJ2-1; D gene uncertain. V lost 2 bases and J 7 bases, leaving 18 bases between the germline ends. Germline V gene sequence: CDR1 SGHAT, CDR2 FQNNGV. The CDR3 sequence is 16 residues long. Written as DNA, the CDR3 is TGTGCCAGCAGCTTATGGGCAGGCCTAGGTATAAATGAGCAGTTCTTC. Its translation: CASSLWAGLGINEQFF.

The gene calls are TRBV21-1 and TRBJ1-1. TRBV21-1 is deemed a pseudogene. The CDR3 spans 14 residues. This CDR3 is CASSTGRGGTEAFF. The CDR3 DNA follows: TGTGCCAGCAGCACGGGCAGGGGAGGCACTGAAGCTTTCTTT.

The V gene is TRBV9, the J gene TRBJ1-5, with a tentative D call TRBD1 (6 bases). This CDR3 contains 15 residues. The V gene lost 2 bases and the J gene lost 10 bases, with 19 bases spanning the gap. From germline, CDR1 is SGDLS and CDR2 YYNGEE. In DNA, the CDR3 is TGTGCCAGCAGCGTGGGGGGCATGTCGGTTGAACCCCAGCATTTT. Amino acid sequence: CASSVGGMSVEPQHF.

This clone was recorded once. The J gene is TRBJ1-1, the V gene TRBV29-1, with 7 bases fitting TRBD1. V shed 4 bases, J shed 5 bases, and the junction held 10 bases outside the gene matches. The CDR3 is 14 residues long. The germline CDR1 and CDR2 sequences are SQVTM and ANQGSEA. CDR3 DNA: TGCAGCGTTGTCCGATCTTCAGGGGGAACTGAAGCTTTCTTT. The encoded protein is CSVVRSSGGTEAFF.

V is TRBV28 and J is TRBJ2-1; no clear D. This CDR3 contains 12 residues. The germline gives CDR1 MDHEN, CDR2 SYDVKM. With 5 bases removed from V and 7 bases from J, the gap between germline ends came to 9 bases. The CDR3 bases are TGTGCCAGCAGTCCCGGGTCGAATGAGCAGTTCTTC. It yields the protein CASSPGSNEQFF. Based on the CDR3 plus reference TRBV28 and TRBJ2-1, the full variable domain is DVKVTQSSRYLVKRTGEKVFLECVQDMDHENMFWYRQDPGLGLRLIYFSYDVKMKEKGDIPEGYSVSREKKERFSLILESASTNQTSMYLCASSPGSNEQFFGPGTRLTVL.

V is TRBV10-2 and J is TRBJ1-5; D uncertain. V lost 5 bases and J 9 bases, leaving 14 bases between the germline ends. The length of the CDR3 is 13 residues. Per germline, CDR1 WSHSY and CDR2 SAAADI. In nucleotides, the CDR3 is TGCGCCAGCAGTTCATCCGAATTGAGGCCCCAGCATTTT. It is translated as CASSSSELRPQHF.

This clone showed up just once. The identical CDR3 is also encoded by other nucleotide sequences in the sample. The V call is TRBV2, the J call TRBJ1-2; D unresolved. The CDR3 is 12 amino acids. Germline loops: CDR1 SNHLY, CDR2 FYNNEI. Trimming shortened V by 3 bases and J by 5 bases, and 7 bases separated the two germline ends. Written as DNA, the CDR3 is TGTGCCAGCAGTGACCTAAGTTATGGCTACACCTTC. Protein product: CASSDLSYGYTF. Using reference TRBV2 and TRBJ1-2 for the parts outside the CDR3, the full variable domain is EPEVTQTPSHQVTQMGQEVILRCVPISNHLYFYWYRQILGQKVEFLVSFYNNEISEKSEIFDDQFSVERPDGSNFTLKIRSTKLEDSAMYFCASSDLSYGYTFGSGTRLTVV.

The V call is TRBV11-3, the J call TRBJ1-1; D not certain. Trimming shortened V by 5 bases and J by 4 bases, and 14 bases separated the two germline ends. Germline V gene data show CDR1 as SGHNT and CDR2 as YENEEA. The CDR3 has 14 residues. For the CDR3, the DNA is TGTGCCAGCAGCCGACGAACGGGGTCCACTGAAGCTTTCTTT. Residues: CASSRRTGSTEAFF.

The chain has TRBV28 and TRBJ1-4; tentative D call: TRBD1 (6 bases). This CDR3 is 14 amino acids long. V lost 4 bases to trimming and J lost 4 bases, with 10 bases between them. The germline V gene has CDR1 MDHEN and CDR2 SYDVKM. The chain's CDR3 is CASSSGASNEKLFF. DNA of the CDR3: TGTGCCAGCAGTTCAGGGGCCAGTAATGAAAAACTGTTTTTT.

The chain carries TRBV5-1 and TRBJ1-2, with 8 bases identical to TRBD1. V was pared by 0 bases and J by 4 bases, with 8 bases of the junction left unmatched. Germline V lookup: CDR1 SGHRS, CDR2 YFSETQ. The CDR3 has 16 amino acids. The DNA for the CDR3 is TGCGCCAGCAGCTTGGGTTGGGACAGGAACCCCTATGGCTACACCTTC. This gives the protein CASSLGWDRNPYGYTF.

This rearrangement joins TRBV11-2 to TRBJ2-5; D call uncertain. Looked up from germline, CDR1 is SGHAT and CDR2 is FQNNGV. Deletions cut 8 bases from V and 5 bases from J, with 15 bases between. There are 13 residues in the CDR3. CDR3 sequence: CASARRVSETQYF. The CDR3 coding sequence is TGTGCCAGCGCACGTCGGGTTTCGGAGACCCAGTACTTC.

The chain joins TRBV21-1 to TRBJ1-1; TRBD1, the table's D call, was not compared with the DNA. TRBV21-1 is a pseudogene segment. The CDR3 consists of 14 residues. This chain's CDR3 is CASTTGGPNTEAFF. The CDR3 nucleotides are TGTGCCAGCACGACAGGGGGTCCGAACACTGAAGCTTTCTTT.

The V gene is TRBV5-8, the J gene TRBJ2-6; D gene unclear. The V end lost 1 base, the J end lost 2 bases, and 7 bases lay between the germline ends. This CDR3 is built from 15 residues. In germline, CDR1 is SGHTS, CDR2 YDEGEE. Here the CDR3 reads CASSLLGPGANVLTF. CDR3 DNA sequence: TGTGCCAGCAGCTTGTTAGGTCCTGGGGCCAACGTCCTGACTTTC.

J is TRBJ2-3 and V is TRBV5-1, with D maybe TRBD1 (5 bases). Germline CDR1 is SGHRS and CDR2 is YFSETQ. Trimming cost V 0 bases and J 0 bases, with 8 bases left between them. This CDR3 comprises 15 residues. As DNA, the CDR3 is TGCGCCAGCAGCTTGGAGGGGCGCAGCACAGATACGCAGTATTTT. Its protein product is CASSLEGRSTDTQYF.

The chain has TRBV7-9 and TRBJ1-2, with 7 bases identical to TRBD1. Germline-derived CDR1 and CDR2 are SEHNR and FQNEAQ (reference sequence). The CDR3 extends over 13 amino acids. V was pared by 5 bases and J by 3 bases, with 3 bases of the junction left unmatched. The CDR3: CASSPGGDYGYTF. The CDR3 DNA is TGTGCCAGCAGCCCAGGGGGGGACTATGGCTACACCTTC.

V is TRBV15 and J is TRBJ2-3; weak D call: TRBD2 (5 bases). V lost 3 bases and J lost 5, with 12 bases in between. The CDR3 contains 14 residues. CDR1 LNHNV and CDR2 YYDKDF come from the germline V gene (reference sequence). The CDR3 DNA reads TGTGCCACCAGCAGGGGAGCGCTAGAAGATACGCAGTATTTT. It encodes CATSRGALEDTQYF.

The rearrangement links TRBV10-3 to TRBJ2-5; D gene uncertain. The CDR3 has 13 amino acids. Germline V gene data show CDR1 as ENHRY and CDR2 as SYGVKD. Trimming pared 2 bases from V and 1 base from J, leaving 5 bases between. CDR3: CAISEPAQETQYF. DNA for the CDR3: TGTGCCATCAGTGAGCCAGCCCAAGAGACCCAGTACTTC.

This clone was seen just once. The CDR3 DNA reads TGTGCCAGCAGAGTACAGGGGGTCACTGAAGCTTTCTTT. Its protein is CASRVQGVTEAFF. The chain carries TRBV2 and TRBJ1-1; 8 nucleotides align to TRBD1. The CDR3 loop spans 13 amino acids. Looked up from germline, CDR1 is SNHLY and CDR2 is FYNNEI. With 6 bases clipped from V and 4 bases from J, the junction kept 4 bases outside the gene matches. Variable domain in full (rest from reference TRBV2 and TRBJ1-1): EPEVTQTPSHQVTQMGQEVILRCVPISNHLYFYWYRQILGQKVEFLVSFYNNEISEKSEIFDDQFSVERPDGSNFTLKIRSTKLEDSAMYFCASRVQGVTEAFFGQGTRLTVV.

The chain employs TRBV28 and TRBJ1-6; 7 bases align to TRBD1. Germline V CDR1 and CDR2: MDHEN, SYDVKM. V dropped 7 bases and J dropped 13; count of bases not matched to a gene: 7. The CDR3 has 12 residues. CDR3 residues: CASTVDRAPLHF. For the CDR3, the DNA is TGTGCCAGCACCGTAGACAGGGCTCCCCTCCACTTT.

The V call is TRBV6-1, the J call TRBJ2-4, with D perhaps matching TRBD1 (5 bases). This CDR3 region has 14 residues. Germline-derived CDR1 and CDR2 are MNHNS and SASEGT. The V end was cut by 2 bases, the J end by 2 bases, with 7 bases between. CDR3 residues: CASSEPGPKNIQYF. In DNA form, the CDR3 reads TGTGCCAGCAGTGAACCAGGGCCCAAAAACATTCAGTACTTC.

V is TRBV18 and J is TRBJ2-5; D might be TRBD1 (6 bases). The CDR3 is 14 amino acids. Germline lookup yields CDR1 KGHSH and CDR2 LQKENI. Trimming took off 3 bases at V and 2 bases at J, with 10 bases between the two ends. The CDR3 DNA is TGTGCCAGCTCACCCGGGACAAAACAAGAGACCCAGTACTTC. It specifies CASSPGTKQETQYF.

The V gene is TRBV4-1, the J gene TRBJ2-1; D gene uncertain. The V end was cut by 2 bases, the J end by 0 bases, with 8 bases between. In germline, CDR1 is MGHRA, CDR2 YSYEKL. This CDR3 region has 15 residues. The CDR3 region has the DNA TGCGCCAGCAGCCAACGGTGGAGCTCCTACAATGAGCAGTTCTTC. Residues: CASSQRWSSYNEQFF.

The chain carries TRBV28 and TRBJ2-5, with D possibly matching TRBD2 (6 bases). In germline, CDR1 is MDHEN, CDR2 SYDVKM. V lost 2 bases to trimming and J lost 2 bases, with 9 bases between them. The length of the CDR3 is 14 residues. Here the CDR3 reads CASSLGREQETQYF. In DNA, the CDR3 is TGTGCCAGCAGTTTAGGGCGGGAACAAGAGACCCAGTACTTC.